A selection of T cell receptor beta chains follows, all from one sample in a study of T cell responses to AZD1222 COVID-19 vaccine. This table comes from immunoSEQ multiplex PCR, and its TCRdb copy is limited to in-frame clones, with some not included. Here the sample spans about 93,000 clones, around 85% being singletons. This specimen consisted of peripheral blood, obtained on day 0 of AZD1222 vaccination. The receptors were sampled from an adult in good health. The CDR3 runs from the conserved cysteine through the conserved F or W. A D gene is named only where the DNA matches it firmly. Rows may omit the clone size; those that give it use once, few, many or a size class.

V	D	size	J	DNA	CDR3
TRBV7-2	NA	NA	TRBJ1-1	TGTGCCAGCAGCTCCCCTAACAGGAACACTGAAGCTTTCTTT	CASSSPNRNTEAFF
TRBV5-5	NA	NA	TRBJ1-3	TGTGCCAGCAGCTTGTGGATTGGGACAAACGGAAACACCATATATTTT	CASSLWIGTNGNTIYF
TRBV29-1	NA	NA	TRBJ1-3	TGCAGCGTTTTAGGGACGGGGTCTGGAAACACCATATATTTT	CSVLGTGSGNTIYF
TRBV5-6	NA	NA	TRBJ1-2	TGTGCCAGCAGCTTTGCCAGGGCTATGGGCTACACCTTC	CASSFARAMGYTF
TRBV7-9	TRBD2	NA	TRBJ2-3	TGTGCCAGCAGCTATCCGGGACTAGCGGGATCCGCGCAGTATTTT	CASSYPGLAGSAQYF
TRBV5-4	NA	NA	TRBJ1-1	TGTGCCTGCCAGGAGGGCCTGAACACTGAAGCTTTCTTT	CACQEGLNTEAFF
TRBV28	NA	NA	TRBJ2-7	TGTGCCAGCAGTTCAGGGGTCTGGGAGCAGTACTTC	CASSSGVWEQYF
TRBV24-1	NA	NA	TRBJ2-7	TGTGCCACCAGTGATTCGCAGGGGACATCACCCTACGAGCAGTACTTC	CATSDSQGTSPYEQYF
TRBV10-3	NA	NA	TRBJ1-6	TGTGCCGTAAAACAGGGTTATAATTCACCCCTCCACTTT	CAVKQGYNSPLHF
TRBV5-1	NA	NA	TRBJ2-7	TGCGCCAGCAGCCCGCGGGCCCTAGCCTACGAGCAGTACTTC	CASSPRALAYEQYF
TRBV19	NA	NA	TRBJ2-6	TGTGCCAGTACCGGGGTATCGTCTGGGGCCAACGTCCTGACTTTC	CASTGVSSGANVLTF
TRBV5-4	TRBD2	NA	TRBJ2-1	TGTGCCAGCAGCTTGGAGGTAGCGGGAGGGCCCGCCCGGGAGTTCTTC	CASSLEVAGGPAREFF
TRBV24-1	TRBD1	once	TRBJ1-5	TGTGCCACCTCTAATACAGGGGGCAATAAGCCCCAGCATTTT	CATSNTGGNKPQHF
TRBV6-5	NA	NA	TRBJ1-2	TGTGCCAGCTCAAAGGCTGGGGGCAGGGCCAATGGCTACACCTTC	CASSKAGGRANGYTF
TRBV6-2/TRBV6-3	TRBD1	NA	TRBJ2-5	TGTGCCAGCAGTTGGCAGGGGGAAGAGACCCAGTACTTC	CASSWQGEETQYF
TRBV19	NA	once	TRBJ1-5	TGTGCCAGTAGTATTTTGAGGGGCTTTAACAATCAGCCCCAGCATTTT	CASSILRGFNNQPQHF
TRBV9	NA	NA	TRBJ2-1	TGTGCCAGCAGCGTAGGGTCTAGCGATTATGAGCAGTTCTTC	CASSVGSSDYEQFF
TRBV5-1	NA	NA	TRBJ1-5	TGCGCCAGCAGCCGGGATAGCAATCAGCCCCAGCATTTT	CASSRDSNQPQHF
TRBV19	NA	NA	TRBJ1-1	TGTGCCAGTAACATGGGGGCGACTGAAGCTTTCTTT	CASNMGATEAFF
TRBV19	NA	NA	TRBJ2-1	TGTGCCAGTAGTGGGATTACAGGGAAGCCTTACAATGAGCAGTTCTTC	CASSGITGKPYNEQFF
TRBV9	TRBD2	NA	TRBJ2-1	TGTGCCAGCAGCTCTCTTGGACTAGCGGGAGGTAACTCCTACAATGAGCAGTTCTTC	CASSSLGLAGGNSYNEQFF
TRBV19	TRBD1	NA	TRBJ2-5	TGTGCCAGTAGTATGGGACAGGACGGACAAGAGACCCAGTACTTC	CASSMGQDGQETQYF
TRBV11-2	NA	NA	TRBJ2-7	TGTGCCAGCAGTTCACCTGGGAACCGTTCCTACGAGCAGTACTTC	CASSSPGNRSYEQYF
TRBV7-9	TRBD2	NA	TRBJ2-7	TGTGCCAGCAGCTTACTTTCCGGGACTACCGAGCAGTACTTC	CASSLLSGTTEQYF
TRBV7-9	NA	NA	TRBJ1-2	TGTGCCAGCAGCTTAGCACAGGTGAACTATGGCTACACCTTC	CASSLAQVNYGYTF
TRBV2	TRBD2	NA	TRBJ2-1	TGTGCCAGCAGTGAATGGGGACTAGCGGGAGGGCCGATTAGCTCCTACAATGAGCAGTTCTTC	CASSEWGLAGGPISSYNEQFF
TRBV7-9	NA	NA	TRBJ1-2	TGTGCCAGCAGCTTAGGGACAGCCTATGGCTACACCTTC	CASSLGTAYGYTF
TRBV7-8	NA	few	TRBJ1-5	TGTGCCAGCAGCGTCTACAGCCTCAATCAGCCCCAGCATTTT	CASSVYSLNQPQHF
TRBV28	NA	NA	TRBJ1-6	TGTGCCAGCAGTTCACAGGCCTGGGGATATAATTCACCCCTCCACTTT	CASSSQAWGYNSPLHF
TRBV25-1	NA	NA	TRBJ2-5	TGTGCCAGCAGTGGGTGGGGCGGCCTGAGAGAGACCCAGTACTTC	CASSGWGGLRETQYF
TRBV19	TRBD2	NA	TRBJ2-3	TGTGCCACCCGGGAGGAGCCATCCACAGATACGCAGTATTTT	CATREEPSTDTQYF
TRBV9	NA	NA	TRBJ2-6	TGTGCCAGCAGCGTAGTCAGGAACTCTGGGGCCAACGTCCTGACTTTC	CASSVVRNSGANVLTF
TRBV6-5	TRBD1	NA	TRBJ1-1	TGTGCCAGCAGTCGGGACAGGTCCACAAATGAAGCTTTCTTT	CASSRDRSTNEAFF
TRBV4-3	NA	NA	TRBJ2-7	TGCGCCAGCAGCCAATCGGGGGCCTACGAGCAGTACTTC	CASSQSGAYEQYF
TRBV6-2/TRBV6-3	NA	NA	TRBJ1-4	TGTGCCAGCAGTTACGGCGGGCCTCCTAATGAAAAACTGTTTTTT	CASSYGGPPNEKLFF
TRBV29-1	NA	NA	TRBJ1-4	TGCAGCGTTGTCGGGGTTGGTGAAAAACTGTTTTTT	CSVVGVGEKLFF
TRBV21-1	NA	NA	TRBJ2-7	TGTGCCAGCAGCAAATTTGGAGGACAGTGGTACGAGCAGTACTTC	CASSKFGGQWYEQYF
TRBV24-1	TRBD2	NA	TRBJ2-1	TGTGCCACCAGTGGAACCCGTCTAGCGGTCTCCTACAATGAGCAGTTCTTC	CATSGTRLAVSYNEQFF
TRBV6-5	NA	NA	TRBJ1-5	TGTGCCAGCAGCCGATTCAGGGACCCCAATCAGCCCCAGCATTTT	CASSRFRDPNQPQHF
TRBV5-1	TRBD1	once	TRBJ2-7	TGCGCCAGCAGCTTGGGACAGGGGCCGGAGCAGTACTTC	CASSLGQGPEQYF
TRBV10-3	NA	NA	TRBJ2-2	TGTGCCATCAGGGTGGACAGTAACACCGGGGAGCTGTTTTTT	CAIRVDSNTGELFF
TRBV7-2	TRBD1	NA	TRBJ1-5	TGTGCCAGCAGCGTCGGGACAGGGGTTCAGCCCCAGCATTTT	CASSVGTGVQPQHF
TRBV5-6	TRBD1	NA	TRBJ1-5	TGTGCCAGCAGCTACGGGACAGGTTACAATCAGCCCCAGCATTTT	CASSYGTGYNQPQHF
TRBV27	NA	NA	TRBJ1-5	TGTGCCAGCAGCGCGGCGGAGGGCATTAGCAATCAGCCCCAGCATTTT	CASSAAEGISNQPQHF
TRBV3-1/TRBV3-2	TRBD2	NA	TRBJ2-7	TGTGCCAGCAGCCAAGGACACGGGGGGTCCTACGAGCAGTACTTC	CASSQGHGGSYEQYF
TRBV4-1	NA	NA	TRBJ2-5	TGCGCCAGCAGCCAATCGGTAGGGGGTTACAACCAAGAGACCCAGTACTTC	CASSQSVGGYNQETQYF
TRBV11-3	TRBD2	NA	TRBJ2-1	TGTGCCAGCAGCTTGGGTAGCGGGAGATGGTCCTACAATGAGCAGTTCTTC	CASSLGSGRWSYNEQFF
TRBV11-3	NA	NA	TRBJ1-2	TGTGCCAGCAGCTCTCGACGGGATGGCTACACCTTC	CASSSRRDGYTF
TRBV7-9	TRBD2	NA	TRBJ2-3	TGTGCCAGCAGCTTAGTGGGAGGGAGCGGCGCAGATACGCAGTATTTT	CASSLVGGSGADTQYF
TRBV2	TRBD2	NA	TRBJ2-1	TGTGCCAGCACCCCGGGACTAGCGGCCAGCTCCTACAATGAGCAGTTCTTC	CASTPGLAASSYNEQFF
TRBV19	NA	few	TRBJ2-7	TGTGCCAGTAGTATGGGGGGGGCCACCTACGAGCAGTACTTC	CASSMGGATYEQYF
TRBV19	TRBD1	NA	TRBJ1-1	TGTGCCAGTAGTACCGGGACAGGGAACACTGAAGCTTTCTTT	CASSTGTGNTEAFF
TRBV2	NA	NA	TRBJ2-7	TGTGCCAGCATAGGAAACGGGTTCACCTACGAGCAGTACTTC	CASIGNGFTYEQYF
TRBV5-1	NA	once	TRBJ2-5	TGCGCCAGCAGCTCTCTTGGTCGGGAGTTCCCAGAGACCCAGTACTTC	CASSSLGREFPETQYF
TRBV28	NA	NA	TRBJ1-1	TGTGCCAGCAGTTTGCAGGCCTCGGGCCTTTCAGCTTTCTTT	CASSLQASGLSAFF
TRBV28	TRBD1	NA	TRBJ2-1	TGTGCCAGCAGTCCCACACCCGGGACAGGGGACATCGATGAGCAGTTCTTC	CASSPTPGTGDIDEQFF
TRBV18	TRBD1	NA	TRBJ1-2	TGTGCCAGCTCTCCAGTGACAGGGGGGATCCTCTATGGCTACACCTTC	CASSPVTGGILYGYTF
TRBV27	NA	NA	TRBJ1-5	TGTGCCAGCAGTTCGGCCCGGGGGAATCAGCCCCAGCATTTT	CASSSARGNQPQHF
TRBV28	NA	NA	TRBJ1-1	TGTGCCAGCCATACCATGAACACTGAAGCTTTCTTT	CASHTMNTEAFF